A selection of T cell receptor beta chains follows, all from one sample in a study of CD8 T cells in ankylosing spondylitis. TCRdb re-called the 5' RACE reads with MiXCR, one entry per CDR3 protein. The sample includes around 300,000 distinct CDR3 sequences, 9.5% to 13% of them seen just once. Sequencing input: blood, either unsorted or a sorted T cell fraction (not recorded which). The receptors stem from a female donor with ankylosing spondylitis or in good health (not recorded which). Each CDR3 is given with its conserved first and last residue. The D gene is left open where the match is weak. For some rows the clone size is stated as once, few or many, or as a class when expanded; others skip it.

size	J	D	V	CDR3	DNA
many	TRBJ2-7	TRBD1	TRBV27	CASSSQRQGIYEQYF	TGTGCCAGCAGCTCCCAGAGACAGGGGATCTACGAGCAGTACTTC
many	TRBJ1-1	.	TRBV5-1	CATRGGRNTEAFF	TGCGCCACCCGGGGAGGGAGGAACACTGAAGCTTTCTTT
many	TRBJ2-7	TRBD1	TRBV7-2	CASRPGQGRVILDF	TGTGCCAGCAGACCTGGACAGGGCCGGGTCATTCTCGACTTC
many	TRBJ1-5	.	TRBV12-3/TRBV12-4	CASSLGVQEPQHF	TGTGCCAGCAGTTTAGGCGTCCAGGAGCCCCAGCATTTT
many	TRBJ2-7	.	TRBV9	CASSVDQGPYEQYF	TGTGCCAGCAGCGTAGACCAGGGACCCTACGAGCAGTACTTC
.	TRBJ2-2	.	TRBV7-2	CASSPPGQGYGELFF	TGTGCCAGCAGCCCCCCCGGGCAGGGGTACGGGGAGCTGTTTTTT
many	TRBJ2-1	TRBD2	TRBV20-1	CSAPPSGKGDEQFF	TGCAGTGCTCCCCCTAGCGGGAAAGGAGATGAGCAGTTCTTC
.	TRBJ2-3	.	TRBV7-3	CASSTTTNTDTQYF	TGTGCCAGCAGCACGACGACCAACACAGATACGCAGTATTTT
many	TRBJ2-7	TRBD1	TRBV12-3/TRBV12-4	CASRDRYYEQYF	TGTGCCAGCCGGGACAGGTACTACGAGCAGTACTTC
few	TRBJ2-5	TRBD2	TRBV5-1	CASSSGLAGVGGTQYF	TGCGCCAGCAGCTCCGGACTAGCGGGAGTAGGAGGGACCCAGTACTTC
many	TRBJ2-7	.	TRBV28	CASSLSGRPWEQYF	TGTGCCAGCAGTTTAAGCGGACGCCCTTGGGAGCAGTACTTC
many	TRBJ2-1	TRBD2	TRBV29-1	CSANSGTSGSYNEQFF	TGCAGCGCTAACTCCGGGACTAGCGGGAGTTACAATGAGCAGTTCTTC
many	TRBJ2-7	.	TRBV28	CASSSPVGVRQRLSYEQYF	TGTGCCAGCAGTTCCCCGGTAGGTGTCCGACAGCGGCTCTCCTACGAGCAGTACTTC
many	TRBJ2-3	TRBD2	TRBV28	CASTGRLPGDTQYF	TGTGCCAGCACCGGGAGGCTCCCGGGGGATACGCAGTATTTT
.	TRBJ2-3	.	TRBV4-2	CASSQDLGRSADTQYF	TGTGCCAGCAGCCAAGATTTGGGGAGGAGCGCAGATACGCAGTATTTT
few	TRBJ2-1	.	TRBV4-2	CASSHGILSYNEQFF	TGTGCCAGCAGCCACGGGATCCTCTCCTACAATGAGCAGTTCTTC
many	TRBJ2-7	.	TRBV5-1	CASSFKVSGNEQYF	TGCGCCAGCAGCTTTAAGGTATCGGGCAACGAGCAGTACTTC
many	TRBJ2-3	.	TRBV29-1	CSVVGGTTITDTQYF	TGCAGCGTTGTGGGAGGAACCACCATCACAGATACGCAGTATTTT
many	TRBJ2-6	.	TRBV20-1	CSATRSGANVLTF	TGCAGTGCTACCAGAAGCGGGGCCAACGTCCTGACTTTC
many	TRBJ2-1	.	TRBV15	CATSRDAPGGGEQFF	TGTGCCACCAGCAGAGATGCCCCCGGAGGGGGTGAGCAGTTCTTC
.	TRBJ2-7	.	TRBV7-8	CASSLESSGSYEQYF	TGTGCCAGCAGCTTAGAGTCCAGCGGCTCCTACGAGCAGTACTTC
many	TRBJ2-3	.	TRBV29-1	CSVGGGSTDTQYF	TGCAGCGTTGGCGGCGGGAGCACAGATACGCAGTATTTT
few	TRBJ1-1	.	TRBV20-1	CSARDITNTEAFF	TGCAGTGCTAGAGATATCACGAACACTGAAGCTTTCTTT
few	TRBJ1-1	.	TRBV5-1	CASSLGSGRRLNTEAFF	TGCGCCAGCAGCTTGGGGAGCGGCCGCAGATTAAACACTGAAGCTTTCTTT
many	TRBJ2-3	TRBD1	TRBV29-1	CSVPPERTGLDTQYF	TGCAGCGTGCCGCCCGAGCGGACAGGGTTGGATACGCAGTATTTT
.	TRBJ2-3	TRBD2	TRBV3-1	CASSQVPSGYTDTQYF	TGTGCCAGCAGCCAAGTCCCTAGCGGCTACACAGATACGCAGTATTTT
many	TRBJ2-1	.	TRBV19	CASGAFTYNEQFF	TGTGCCAGTGGAGCGTTCACCTACAATGAGCAGTTCTTC
.	TRBJ2-2	TRBD2	TRBV11-2	CASSFGPVGGRALGTGELFF	TGTGCCAGCAGCTTTGGTCCGGTCGGCGGGAGGGCCTTGGGGACCGGGGAGCTGTTTTTT
many	TRBJ2-1	TRBD2	TRBV5-1	CASSFFLGASGATSYNEQFF	TGCGCCAGCTCCTTCTTTCTCGGTGCTAGCGGGGCGACGTCCTACAATGAGCAGTTCTTC
.	TRBJ2-1	TRBD2	TRBV5-1	CASSLLGGRAAYNEQFF	TGCGCCAGCAGCTTGCTGGGCGGGAGGGCCGCCTACAATGAGCAGTTCTTC
.	TRBJ2-5	.	TRBV20-1	CSARDLQGRYGTQYF	TGCAGTGCTAGAGATCTACAGGGCCGCTACGGGACCCAGTACTTC
many	TRBJ2-3	.	TRBV7-9	CASSLDMGTSTDTQYF	TGTGCCAGCAGCTTAGATATGGGAACTAGCACAGATACGCAGTATTTT
.	TRBJ1-5	.	TRBV28	CASSNIGPRASQPQHF	TGTGCCAGCAGTAATATTGGGCCCCGCGCGAGTCAGCCCCAGCATTTT
many	TRBJ2-7	TRBD2	TRBV5-6	CASSWAGTSLREQYF	TGTGCCAGCAGCTGGGCCGGGACTAGCCTTCGCGAGCAGTACTTC
few	TRBJ1-1	TRBD1	TRBV7-9	CASSYPTGAGGTEAFF	TGTGCCAGCAGTTATCCTACAGGGGCAGGGGGCACTGAAGCTTTCTTT
many	TRBJ1-2	.	TRBV20-1	CSAAGNRYGYTF	TGCAGTGCGGCGGGGAACCGCTATGGCTACACCTTC
few	TRBJ2-2	.	TRBV5-5	CASSGTGTTLFRGELFF	TGTGCCAGCAGCGGGACCGGGACCACACTATTTCGCGGGGAGCTGTTTTTT
.	TRBJ1-2	.	TRBV5-1	CASSLRSREEGYGYTF	TGCGCCAGCAGCTTGCGAAGCCGGGAAGAGGGGTATGGCTACACCTTC
.	TRBJ2-4	.	TRBV11-2	CASSLSPGGNIQYF	TGTGCCAGCAGCTTATCCCCTGGGGGAAACATTCAGTACTTC